This T cell receptor beta chain was obtained from a study of hypomethylating agent response in myelodysplastic syndrome (dated by TCRdb to about 2021). About the full investigation: The hypomethylating agents azacitidine (about 75% of the 11) or decitabine (3 of 11) were used to treat the patients. Roughly 5 patients did not respond, whereas about 6 responded with either complete response or hematologic improvement. Among the myelodysplastic syndrome patients in the cohort, several were male and 2 were female. Response was defined as complete response or hematologic improvement, and any patient who met neither criterion was considered a non-responder. The most frequent mutation was TET2, found in about 50% of the 11 patients. A mean patient age of 72.2 +/- 6.3 years was recorded, and a diploid cytogenetic profile was observed most commonly. The full study reports these points: Whether the shared GLIPH2 clusters possibly recognize novel MDS antigens was not confirmed and still needs to be tested experimentally. Healthy control donors were not age-matched to MDS patients, which could have impacted the MDS versus healthy comparison. Novel clonotypes emerged more often in responders, while non-responders showed more contracted clonotypes after treatment. The cohort was small, with only about 10 patients analyzed. After treatment with a hypomethylating agent, no significant changes in richness, rarefaction diversity or clonality were seen, whether all patients were considered together or each response group separately.

Bulk bone marrow was analyzed without sorting T-cell subsets. Bone marrow from roughly ten myelodysplastic syndrome patients, collected before and after hypomethylating agent therapy, underwent immunosequencing of the TCR beta CDR3 regions. For longitudinal repertoire tracking, a baseline bone marrow plus two to three bone marrows at different post-treatment timepoints were contributed by each patient. Genomic DNA was extracted from whole bone marrow, and quality was checked by TapeStation, NanoDrop OneC and PicoGreen assays. This clone was observed a single time. No cognate antigen has been identified for it. Per-nucleotide qualities are absent, and no much larger clonotype sits a single base away. Libraries were prepared through the immunoSEQ multiplex PCR assay. Survey resolution was applied, with two replicates of 200 ng each being run for a total of approximately 400 ng of DNA per sample. Using multiplex PCR primers aimed at V and J genes, the hsTCRB kit picked up rearranged TCRB sequences in genomic DNA. To amplify the CDR3 region, the first PCR ran for approximately 29 cycles with the QIAGEN Multiplex PCR Kit. Sample barcodes and Illumina adapters were added to each replicate in an 8-cycle second PCR. Quantification of the pooled libraries was done with a QuantStudio 6 and the KAPA library quantification kit. Around 16 pM of pooled libraries went onto an Illumina MiSeq for sequencing, using single-end reads of 156 cycles plus an index read of 15 cycles. Concerning the study's data processing: VDJdb annotation flagged more than 1.5% of some 170,000 unique clonotypes as previously reported viral-epitope-specific. Raw reads were processed by the immunoSEQ Data Assistant and immunoSEQ Analyzer into normalized, annotated TCRB repertoires. BioAnalyzer and version 0.6.5 of the immunarch R package were the tools used for clonotype analysis. Before richness was estimated, every repertoire was downsampled to the clone count of the smallest repertoire. Clonotypes were sorted into expanded, contracted or novel categories with Fisher's exact tests, where novel meant the clonotype had zero frequency before treatment. GLIPH2 clustered significantly changed CDR3 beta sequences using simulation_depth=1000 and kmer_min_depth=3, excluding CDR3s shorter than five residues. TCRdb took over this immuneACCESS table, retaining in-frame rearrangements with V and J assigned. Such tables are incomplete; in checked studies, under half of the missing clones stem from an unresolved V gene, and the remainder is unexplained. From that table come the V and J calls and clone size; the DNA was used to work out D and trimming. The sample table records approximately 3,000 clones; more than 75% of these occur just once. The top ten clones comprise approximately 19% of the sample.

Its CDR3 holds 14 amino acids, cysteine through phenylalanine. Just the 42-base CDR3 DNA is kept, in frame starting at base 1. V is pruned by 2 bases and J by 11 bases, leaving 8 bases of the junction without a gene match. The germline V gene provides CDR1 MGHDK and CDR2 SYGVNS. The chain uses TRBV25-1 and TRBJ1-4, with TRBD1 matching 7 junction bases. Sequenced here: bone marrow, sampled before or after starting hypomethylating agent treatment for myelodysplastic syndrome (not recorded which). This clonotype was sampled from a human donor with myelodysplastic syndrome. The base sequence is TGTGCCAGCAGTGAAGGCAGGGGGACGGTTAAACTGTTTTTT. Translated, this is CASSEGRGTVKLFF.